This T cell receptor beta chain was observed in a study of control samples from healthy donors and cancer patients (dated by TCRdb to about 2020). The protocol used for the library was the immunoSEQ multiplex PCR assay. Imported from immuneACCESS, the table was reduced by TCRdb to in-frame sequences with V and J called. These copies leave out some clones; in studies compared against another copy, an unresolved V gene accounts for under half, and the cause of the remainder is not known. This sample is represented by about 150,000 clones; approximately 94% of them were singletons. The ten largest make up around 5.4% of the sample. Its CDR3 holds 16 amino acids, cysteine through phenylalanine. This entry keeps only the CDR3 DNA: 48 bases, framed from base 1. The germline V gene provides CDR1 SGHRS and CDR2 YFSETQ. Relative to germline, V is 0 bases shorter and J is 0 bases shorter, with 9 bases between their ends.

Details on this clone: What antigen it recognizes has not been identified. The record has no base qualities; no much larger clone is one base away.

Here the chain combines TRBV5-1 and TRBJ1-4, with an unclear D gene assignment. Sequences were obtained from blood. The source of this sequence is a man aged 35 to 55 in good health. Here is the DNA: TGCGCCAGCAGCTTGGGCGGCACTGCAACTAATGAAAAACTGTTTTTT. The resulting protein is CASSLGGTATNEKLFF.